These T cell receptor beta chains were read from a single sample in a study of identical twins. A single record per CDR3 protein comes from TCRdb applying MiXCR to the 5' RACE reads. The profile covers roughly 750,000 distinct CDR3 sequences, with roughly 20% appearing a single time and over 4% taken by the ten largest. In addition, the sample was reused for a study of T cells expressing NK-cell markers.

Material for sequencing was PBMCs. The receptor source for this set is a woman aged 18 to 35 in good health. Each CDR3 is given with its conserved first and last residue. Each record gives: J gene, V gene, clone size, D gene, CDR3 length, CDR3 protein, CDR3 DNA. The D gene is left open where the match is weak. Rows may omit the clone size; those that give it use once, few, many or a size class.

J: TRBJ1-5; V: TRBV20-1; size: few; D: TRBD1; length: 15; CDR3: CSAARVAGGEVPQHF; DNA: TGCAGTGCTGCGAGGGTGGCAGGGGGCGAAGTGCCCCAGCATTTT
J: TRBJ2-1; V: TRBV5-1; size: few; D: NA; length: 15; CDR3: CASSLEGAGGREQFF; DNA: TGCGCCAGCAGCTTGGAGGGCGCGGGTGGGCGTGAGCAGTTCTTC
J: TRBJ1-1; V: TRBV6-1; size: NA; D: TRBD1; length: 14; CDR3: CASIVGTGGTEAFF; DNA: TGTGCCAGCATCGTAGGGACAGGGGGCACTGAAGCTTTCTTT
J: TRBJ1-4; V: TRBV9; size: NA; D: NA; length: 15; CDR3: CASSVAEGSWEKLFF; DNA: TGTGCCAGCAGCGTAGCTGAGGGCAGCTGGGAAAAACTGTTTTTT
J: TRBJ2-3; V: TRBV5-1; size: NA; D: NA; length: 15; CDR3: CASSLAHTSTDTQYF; DNA: TGCGCCAGCAGCTTGGCCCACACAAGCACAGATACGCAGTATTTT
J: TRBJ1-3; V: TRBV20-1; size: few; D: NA; length: 14; CDR3: CSAIRGAAGNTIYF; DNA: TGCAGTGCCATACGGGGGGCAGCTGGAAACACCATATATTTT
J: TRBJ2-3; V: TRBV20-1; size: NA; D: NA; length: 13; CDR3: CSASASGTDTQYF; DNA: TGCAGTGCTAGTGCATCCGGCACAGATACGCAGTATTTT
J: TRBJ2-3; V: TRBV15; size: NA; D: TRBD2; length: 15; CDR3: CATSSNRLAGYTQYF; DNA: TGTGCCACCAGCAGTAATAGACTAGCAGGATATACGCAGTATTTT
J: TRBJ2-3; V: TRBV10-3; size: NA; D: TRBD2; length: 17; CDR3: CAISEARLAGTADTQYF; DNA: TGTGCCATCAGTGAGGCGAGACTAGCGGGGACGGCAGATACGCAGTATTTT
J: TRBJ1-4; V: TRBV3-1; size: NA; D: NA; length: 15; CDR3: CASSLRRAGGEKLFF; DNA: TGTGCCAGCAGCTTACGAAGGGCGGGGGGTGAAAAACTGTTTTTT
J: TRBJ2-1; V: TRBV6-1; size: few; D: NA; length: 15; CDR3: CASRRGQGDYNEQFF; DNA: TGTGCCAGCCGCCGGGGCCAGGGAGACTACAATGAGCAGTTCTTC
J: TRBJ1-2; V: TRBV5-5; size: NA; D: NA; length: 15; CDR3: CASSLEQANVNGYTF; DNA: TGTGCCAGCAGCTTGGAACAGGCCAACGTAAATGGCTACACCTTC
J: TRBJ2-7; V: TRBV7-9; size: NA; D: TRBD2; length: 17; CDR3: CASSLLLGSGSSYEQYF; DNA: TGTGCCAGCAGCTTACTGCTTGGGAGCGGGAGCTCCTACGAGCAGTACTTC
J: TRBJ1-4; V: TRBV7-9; size: many; D: NA; length: 14; CDR3: CASSPMGSDEKLFF; DNA: TGTGCCAGCAGCCCCATGGGGTCGGATGAAAAACTGTTTTTT
J: TRBJ2-7; V: TRBV7-9; size: NA; D: NA; length: 13; CDR3: CASSQTQGSEQYF; DNA: TGTGCCAGCAGCCAGACTCAGGGTTCCGAGCAGTACTTC
J: TRBJ2-7; V: TRBV2; size: NA; D: TRBD2; length: 15; CDR3: CASSDLLAVSYEQYF; DNA: TGTGCCAGCAGTGATCTTCTAGCGGTCTCTTACGAGCAGTACTTC
J: TRBJ2-3; V: TRBV20-1; size: few; D: NA; length: 15; CDR3: CSAIMGGLGTDTQYF; DNA: TGCAGTGCCATCATGGGGGGACTCGGTACAGATACGCAGTATTTT
J: TRBJ1-3; V: TRBV10-3; size: NA; D: NA; length: 16; CDR3: CAISEGRAASGNTIYF; DNA: TGTGCCATCAGTGAAGGGCGGGCGGCCTCTGGAAACACCATATATTTT
J: TRBJ2-1; V: TRBV18; size: NA; D: NA; length: 12; CDR3: CASLRAGNEQFF; DNA: TGTGCCAGCCTGCGGGCCGGGAATGAGCAGTTCTTC
J: TRBJ1-3; V: TRBV2; size: many; D: NA; length: 14; CDR3: CASSAQSSGNTIYF; DNA: TGTGCCAGCAGTGCTCAGTCCTCTGGAAACACCATATATTTT
J: TRBJ2-2; V: TRBV5-8; size: few; D: TRBD2; length: 17; CDR3: CASSSMPGTSGSGELFF; DNA: TGTGCCAGCAGCTCAATGCCCGGGACTAGCGGTAGCGGGGAGCTGTTTTTT
J: TRBJ1-3; V: TRBV20-1; size: NA; D: NA; length: 14; CDR3: CSARNTGLGNTIYF; DNA: TGCAGTGCTAGAAACACAGGGCTTGGAAACACCATATATTTT
J: TRBJ2-7; V: TRBV29-1; size: many; D: NA; length: 15; CDR3: CSVEGGDSEAYEQYF; DNA: TGCAGCGTTGAAGGGGGGGACAGTGAAGCCTACGAGCAGTACTTC
J: TRBJ2-7; V: TRBV29-1; size: NA; D: NA; length: 13; CDR3: CSVALVGAREQYF; DNA: TGCAGCGTTGCCCTGGTAGGGGCTAGGGAGCAGTACTTC
J: TRBJ1-6; V: TRBV10-3; size: NA; D: TRBD1; length: 15; CDR3: CAISESQGVRSPLHF; DNA: TGTGCCATCAGTGAGTCACAGGGGGTACGCTCACCCCTCCACTTT
J: TRBJ1-2; V: TRBV28; size: few; D: TRBD1; length: 17; CDR3: CASSLYNEQGPNYGYTF; DNA: TGTGCCAGCAGTTTGTACAACGAACAGGGGCCAAACTATGGCTACACCTTC
J: TRBJ2-3; V: TRBV5-1; size: NA; D: TRBD2; length: 17; CDR3: CASSYQPSGVSTDTQYF; DNA: TGCGCCAGCAGCTACCAACCCAGCGGGGTTAGCACAGATACGCAGTATTTT
J: TRBJ2-2; V: TRBV19; size: NA; D: NA; length: 13; CDR3: CASLGRNTGELFF; DNA: TGTGCCAGCTTAGGACGGAACACCGGGGAGCTGTTTTTT
J: TRBJ2-5; V: TRBV9; size: NA; D: NA; length: 14; CDR3: CASSEGLATRAQYF; DNA: TGTGCCAGCAGCGAGGGACTGGCGACAAGGGCCCAGTACTTC
J: TRBJ1-1; V: TRBV7-9; size: few; D: NA; length: 14; CDR3: CASSIDGGGTEAFF; DNA: TGTGCCAGCAGCATAGACGGGGGTGGCACTGAAGCTTTCTTT
J: TRBJ1-1; V: TRBV29-1; size: NA; D: NA; length: 15; CDR3: CSVQGGQRPGVEAFF; DNA: TGCAGCGTCCAAGGAGGGCAGCGGCCAGGGGTTGAAGCTTTCTTT
J: TRBJ2-5; V: TRBV27; size: few; D: NA; length: 12; CDR3: CASSHDRETQYF; DNA: TGTGCCAGCAGTCATGACAGAGAGACCCAGTACTTC
J: TRBJ1-4; V: TRBV11-2; size: NA; D: NA; length: 13; CDR3: CASSKAYNEKLFF; DNA: TGTGCCAGCAGCAAAGCTTACAATGAAAAACTGTTTTTT
J: TRBJ1-1; V: TRBV6-5; size: NA; D: NA; length: 17; CDR3: CASSYSISRARNTEAFF; DNA: TGTGCCAGCAGTTACTCGATCTCGAGGGCGCGGAACACTGAAGCTTTCTTT
J: TRBJ2-7; V: TRBV5-1; size: many; D: NA; length: 14; CDR3: CASSLEGRAYEQYF; DNA: TGCGCCAGCAGCTTGGAGGGCAGAGCCTACGAGCAGTACTTC
J: TRBJ1-6; V: TRBV6-5; size: many; D: NA; length: 15; CDR3: CASSYSITVNSPLHF; DNA: TGTGCCAGCAGTTACTCGATTACAGTCAATTCACCCCTCCACTTT
J: TRBJ1-1; V: TRBV20-1; size: NA; D: NA; length: 13; CDR3: CSARPQGNTEAFF; DNA: TGCAGTGCTAGACCCCAGGGGAACACTGAAGCTTTCTTT
J: TRBJ1-1; V: TRBV4-2; size: many; D: NA; length: 12; CDR3: CASSQATGEAFF; DNA: TGTGCCAGCAGCCAAGCCACGGGTGAAGCTTTCTTT
J: TRBJ2-7; V: TRBV5-6; size: many; D: NA; length: 14; CDR3: CASSFDGGSYEQYF; DNA: TGTGCCAGCAGCTTTGACGGAGGCTCCTACGAGCAGTACTTC
J: TRBJ2-7; V: TRBV27; size: few; D: NA; length: 17; CDR3: CASSFGQGGLSSYEQYF; DNA: TGTGCCAGCAGTTTCGGCCAGGGAGGCCTCAGCTCCTACGAGCAGTACTTC
J: TRBJ1-1; V: TRBV12-3/TRBV12-4; size: NA; D: NA; length: 11; CDR3: CASSFRAEAFF; DNA: TGTGCCAGCAGTTTTAGAGCTGAAGCTTTCTTT
J: TRBJ2-4; V: TRBV29-1; size: NA; D: NA; length: 14; CDR3: CSVWGARDKNIQYF; DNA: TGCAGCGTGTGGGGGGCGAGGGACAAAAACATTCAGTACTTC
J: TRBJ1-2; V: TRBV25-1; size: NA; D: TRBD1; length: 16; CDR3: CASSSQTGGRGYGYTF; DNA: TGTGCCAGCAGTTCCCAGACAGGGGGCCGGGGGTATGGCTACACCTTC
J: TRBJ2-1; V: TRBV7-3; size: NA; D: NA; length: 13; CDR3: CASSSMGWNEQFF; DNA: TGTGCCAGCAGCTCCATGGGCTGGAATGAGCAGTTCTTC
J: TRBJ2-1; V: TRBV2; size: NA; D: NA; length: 11; CDR3: CASDQGSGQFF; DNA: TGTGCCAGCGATCAGGGGTCTGGGCAGTTCTTC
J: TRBJ2-1; V: TRBV7-9; size: NA; D: TRBD2; length: 16; CDR3: CASSSARGLAGNEQFF; DNA: TGTGCCAGCAGCTCGGCCAGGGGACTAGCGGGCAATGAGCAGTTCTTC
J: TRBJ2-7; V: TRBV2; size: NA; D: TRBD1; length: 13; CDR3: CASSWTGEYEQYF; DNA: TGTGCCAGCAGTTGGACAGGGGAATACGAGCAGTACTTC